Listed below are T cell receptor beta chains from one sample, sequenced in a study of T cells in Graves' hyperthyroidism and ophthalmopathy. From the multiplex PCR reads, TCRdb called clonotypes with MiXCR, one entry per CDR3 protein. The table shows under 400,000 distinct CDR3 sequences, with under 25% occurring only once. Sequences were obtained from blood. The receptors were sampled from a woman between 50 and 59 years old with Graves' hyperthyroidism. The CDR3 runs from the conserved cysteine through the conserved F or W. Each record gives: J gene, V gene, CDR3 protein.

J gene: TRBJ2-2
V gene: TRBV4-1
CDR3 protein: CASSLRLAQNPGELFF

J gene: TRBJ2-1
V gene: TRBV3-1
CDR3 protein: CASSRVGGKHNEQFF

J gene: TRBJ2-7
V gene: TRBV20-1
CDR3 protein: CSASGAGSYEQYF

J gene: TRBJ1-6
V gene: TRBV5-1
CDR3 protein: CASSPEGNSPLHF

J gene: TRBJ2-5
V gene: TRBV7-2
CDR3 protein: CASSFGVGQQETQYF

J gene: TRBJ1-5
V gene: TRBV29-1
CDR3 protein: CSVENPLGAQPQHF

J gene: TRBJ1-1
V gene: TRBV7-9
CDR3 protein: CASSLRDHGTEAFF

J gene: TRBJ2-3
V gene: TRBV10-3
CDR3 protein: CAISLRTSGAFDTQYF

J gene: TRBJ2-4
V gene: TRBV7-9
CDR3 protein: CASSLDNGIQYF

J gene: TRBJ2-1
V gene: TRBV28
CDR3 protein: CASSFGGGARNEQFF

J gene: TRBJ1-1
V gene: TRBV6-1
CDR3 protein: CASSAWTGASTFMNTEAFF

J gene: TRBJ2-1
V gene: TRBV28
CDR3 protein: CASSLPGTGRNEQFF

J gene: TRBJ2-7
V gene: TRBV24-1
CDR3 protein: CATSDSRDRGVEQYF

J gene: TRBJ1-2
V gene: TRBV5-6
CDR3 protein: CASSVGTALDYGYTF

J gene: TRBJ2-7
V gene: TRBV10-3
CDR3 protein: CAISGLRGSYEQYF

J gene: TRBJ1-2
V gene: TRBV9
CDR3 protein: CASSATGWGEYGYTF

J gene: TRBJ2-4
V gene: TRBV19
CDR3 protein: CASSPGPGGSGNIQYF

J gene: TRBJ2-1
V gene: TRBV5-6
CDR3 protein: CASSRDPRTSGYNEQFF

J gene: TRBJ1-1
V gene: TRBV18
CDR3 protein: CASSPRDTEAFF

J gene: TRBJ1-4
V gene: TRBV27
CDR3 protein: CASSRQGRYEKLFF

J gene: TRBJ2-7
V gene: TRBV7-2
CDR3 protein: CASSSADEQYF

J gene: TRBJ2-1
V gene: TRBV9
CDR3 protein: CASSVRLNQGPYNEQFF

J gene: TRBJ2-7
V gene: TRBV6-1
CDR3 protein: CASSHSSGRSYEQYF

J gene: TRBJ2-7
V gene: TRBV19
CDR3 protein: CASRVGQCDEQYF

J gene: TRBJ1-2
V gene: TRBV2
CDR3 protein: CASKSNTGQLTYGYTF

J gene: TRBJ2-1
V gene: TRBV20-1
CDR3 protein: CSASDVLANEQFF

J gene: TRBJ2-3
V gene: TRBV12-3/TRBV12-4
CDR3 protein: CASSLGSWSTDTQYF

J gene: TRBJ2-3
V gene: TRBV5-1
CDR3 protein: CASSLPGRSTDTQYF

J gene: TRBJ2-5
V gene: TRBV10-3
CDR3 protein: CAISAGRGRETQYF

J gene: TRBJ2-1
V gene: TRBV19
CDR3 protein: CASSTGWSSYNEQFF

J gene: TRBJ2-1
V gene: TRBV28
CDR3 protein: CASSLFRGHEQFF

J gene: TRBJ2-5
V gene: TRBV7-9
CDR3 protein: CASSLDTIGETQYF

J gene: TRBJ2-1
V gene: TRBV5-1
CDR3 protein: CASSLLDYLYNEQFF

J gene: TRBJ2-7
V gene: TRBV11-2
CDR3 protein: CASSLDQGSDYEQYF

J gene: TRBJ1-4
V gene: TRBV30
CDR3 protein: CAWSVRQGREKLFF

J gene: TRBJ2-1
V gene: TRBV7-8
CDR3 protein: CASSKIAGSSYNEQFF

J gene: TRBJ1-5
V gene: TRBV20-1
CDR3 protein: CSATGGSNQPQHF

J gene: TRBJ2-3
V gene: TRBV6-5
CDR3 protein: CASSYSVSTDTQYF

J gene: TRBJ2-1
V gene: TRBV29-1
CDR3 protein: CSATAYNEQFF

J gene: TRBJ2-3
V gene: TRBV9
CDR3 protein: CASSSVLGVATDTQYF

J gene: TRBJ1-6
V gene: TRBV2
CDR3 protein: CASSRLDRGGSPLHF

J gene: TRBJ1-1
V gene: TRBV9
CDR3 protein: CASSITLNTEAFF

J gene: TRBJ2-6
V gene: TRBV12-3/TRBV12-4
CDR3 protein: CASTRTGGAGANVLTF

J gene: TRBJ1-2
V gene: TRBV6-2/TRBV6-3
CDR3 protein: CASSYSRDLNYGYTF

J gene: TRBJ2-1
V gene: TRBV19
CDR3 protein: CASQQESSYNEQFF

J gene: TRBJ2-4
V gene: TRBV20-1
CDR3 protein: CSAKSAYGDQAKNIQYF

J gene: TRBJ1-6
V gene: TRBV6-1
CDR3 protein: CASSEDSSSYNSPLHF

J gene: TRBJ2-1
V gene: TRBV12-3/TRBV12-4
CDR3 protein: CASSPGLALYNEQFF

J gene: TRBJ2-5
V gene: TRBV18
CDR3 protein: CASSPPTGVETQYF

J gene: TRBJ1-1
V gene: TRBV3-1
CDR3 protein: CASSQNDRGTEAFF

J gene: TRBJ2-1
V gene: TRBV24-1
CDR3 protein: CATSGGSSYNEQFF

J gene: TRBJ1-2
V gene: TRBV7-8
CDR3 protein: CASSLRRQGVGYGYTF

J gene: TRBJ2-7
V gene: TRBV2
CDR3 protein: CASRKRRPGLEFYEQYF

J gene: TRBJ2-7
V gene: TRBV28
CDR3 protein: CASRVWTGNYEQYF